This T cell receptor beta chain derives from a study of identical twins. Per the germline V gene, CDR1 is SGHRS and CDR2 is YFSETQ. This CDR3 is built from 15 residues. V dropped 4 bases and J dropped 0 bases, with 10 bases sitting between them. This clonotype was counted between two and nine times. Template switching added a universal primer site, and cDNA bore unique molecular identifiers. TCRdb re-analysed the 5' RACE reads in MiXCR, keeping a single row per CDR3 protein. The sample consists of hundreds of thousands of distinct CDR3 sequences, 12% of them appearing once. In addition, the sample was reused for a study of yellow fever vaccine responses in identical twins.

The sequence was collected from a young woman in good health. V gene TRBV5-1 combines with J gene TRBJ2-2; TRBD2 is a possible D gene (6 bases). The specimen sequenced was PBMCs. The CDR3 is CASSQWGANTGELFF. DNA of the CDR3: TGCGCCAGCAGCCAGTGGGGGGCGAACACCGGGGAGCTGTTTTTT. Supplemented by reference TRBV5-1 and TRBJ2-2, the full variable domain reads KAGVTQTPRYLIKTRGQQVTLSCSPISGHRSVSWYQQTPGQGLQFLFEYFSETQRNKGNFPGRFSGRQFSNSRSEMNVSTLELGDSALYLCASSQWGANTGELFFGEGSRLTVL.